This T cell receptor (beta chain) was profiled in a study of blood T cell repertoires in COVID-19. About the research overall: Sources were T cells, B-cell-depleted T cells, or PBMCs; the material itself was cDNA or gDNA.

Authors' methods: Estimates of nucleated cell counts were drawn from the amplification of reference gene primers. The method was immunoSEQ multiplex PCR; TCRdb's version includes in-frame clones alone and lacks a portion of them. The V and J calls and the clone size are those of that table, but D and trimming were determined from the DNA. This sample yields around 240,000 clones, of which approximately 80% are seen a single time; around 6.8% belongs to the top ten. The clonotype comes from a woman between 45 and 60 years old with acute or convalescent COVID-19. Sequencing was performed on peripheral blood.

CDR3: CASSREETQYF. The CDR3 bases are TGTGCCAGTAGTAGAGAAGAGACCCAGTACTTC. V and J are TRBV19 and TRBJ2-5; no clear D. CDR1 is LNHDA and CDR2 is SQIVND in the germline V gene (reference sequence). The V end lost 4 bases, the J end lost 3 bases, and 3 bases lay between the germline ends. There are 11 residues in the CDR3.